This entry lists 5 T cell receptor beta chains sequenced from one sample in a study of shared clonotypes between healthy human individuals (dated by TCRdb to 2018 to 2021). The method behind the library was the immunoSEQ multiplex PCR assay. Here the immuneACCESS table is served through TCRdb, limited to in-frame sequences with V and J called. Missing clones are a known gap in these copies; in checked studies unresolved V genes cover under half, and the rest lacks a known reason. Within this sample are 740,000 or so clones, with 55% to 85% of them counted one time only. Around 2% of the sample is held by the ten biggest clonotypes. Sequencing was performed on memory CD4+ T cells sorted from blood. The cell subset or site label corresponds to: CD45RA-negative fraction. Every receptor here comes from a woman in her thirties in good health.

The genes are TRBV4-2 and TRBJ2-7; tentatively, D is TRBD1 or TRBD2 (6 bases each). The CDR3 has 16 amino acids. Trimming cost V 0 bases and J 3 bases, with 15 bases left between them. The germline V gene has CDR1 LGHNA and CDR2 YNFKEQ. This CDR3 reads CASSQEGGIGGYEQYF. The CDR3 bases are TGTGCCAGCAGCCAAGAGGGGGGCATTGGGGGCTACGAGCAGTACTTC.

The rearrangement links TRBV5-1 to TRBJ2-1; 8 nucleotides match TRBD2. The ends lost 0 bases at V and 0 bases at J; junction bases unmatched: 5. Germline CDR1 reads SGHRS; CDR2 reads YFSETQ. The CDR3 contains 17 residues. The CDR3 region is CASSLGLGRGSYNEQFF. The CDR3 coding sequence is TGCGCCAGCAGCTTGGGGCTCGGGAGGGGCTCCTACAATGAGCAGTTCTTC.

The rearrangement joins TRBV11-1 to TRBJ2-3, with D uncertain. The V and J ends lost 1 base and 1 base respectively, with 9 bases between them. The germline V gene has CDR1 SGHAT and CDR2 FQDESV (reference sequence). This CDR3 is built from 15 residues. CDR3: CASSLGSVGTDTQYF. The CDR3 coding sequence is TGTGCCAGCAGCTTAGGGAGTGTGGGCACAGATACGCAGTATTTT.

V usage is TRBV10-1 and J usage is TRBJ2-4, with 7 bases aligning to TRBD2. V was clipped by 2 bases and J by 3 bases; unmatched bases: 4. CDR1 is WNHNN and CDR2 is SYGVQD in the germline V gene (reference sequence). The CDR3 has 15 amino acids. The CDR3 DNA sequence: TGCGCCAGCAGTGAGGGGAGGGCTCGCAAAAACATTCAGTACTTC. Protein: CASSEGRARKNIQYF.

The rearrangement links TRBV28 to TRBJ2-3, with 7 bases aligning to TRBD2. Losses at the gene ends were 2 bases for V and 6 bases for J; bases not matched to a gene: 8. The CDR3 is 15 amino acids. Germline assignment: CDR1 MDHEN and CDR2 SYDVKM. The CDR3 DNA is TGTGCCAGCAGTTTACGCGGTGGGAGGGCGGATACGCAGTATTTT. As protein: CASSLRGGRADTQYF. Looking up the rest from reference TRBV28 and TRBJ2-3 gives the full variable domain: DVKVTQSSRYLVKRTGEKVFLECVQDMDHENMFWYRQDPGLGLRLIYFSYDVKMKEKGDIPEGYSVSREKKERFSLILESASTNQTSMYLCASSLRGGRADTQYFGPGTRLTVL.